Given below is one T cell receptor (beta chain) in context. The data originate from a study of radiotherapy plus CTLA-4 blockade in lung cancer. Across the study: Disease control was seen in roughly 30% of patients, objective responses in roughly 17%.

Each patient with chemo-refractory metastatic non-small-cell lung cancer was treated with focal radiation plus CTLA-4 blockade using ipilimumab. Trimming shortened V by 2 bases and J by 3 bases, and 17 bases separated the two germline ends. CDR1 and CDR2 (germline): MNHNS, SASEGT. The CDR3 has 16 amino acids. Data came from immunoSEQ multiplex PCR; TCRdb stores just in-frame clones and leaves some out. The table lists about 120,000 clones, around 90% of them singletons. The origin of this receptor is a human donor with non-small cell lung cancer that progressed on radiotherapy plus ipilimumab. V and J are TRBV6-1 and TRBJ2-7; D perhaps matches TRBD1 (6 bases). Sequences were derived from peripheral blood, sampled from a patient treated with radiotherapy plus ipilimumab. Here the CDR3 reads CASSERSGAGVYEQYF. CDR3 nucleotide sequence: TGTGCCAGCAGTGAAAGATCAGGGGCAGGGGTCTACGAGCAGTACTTC.